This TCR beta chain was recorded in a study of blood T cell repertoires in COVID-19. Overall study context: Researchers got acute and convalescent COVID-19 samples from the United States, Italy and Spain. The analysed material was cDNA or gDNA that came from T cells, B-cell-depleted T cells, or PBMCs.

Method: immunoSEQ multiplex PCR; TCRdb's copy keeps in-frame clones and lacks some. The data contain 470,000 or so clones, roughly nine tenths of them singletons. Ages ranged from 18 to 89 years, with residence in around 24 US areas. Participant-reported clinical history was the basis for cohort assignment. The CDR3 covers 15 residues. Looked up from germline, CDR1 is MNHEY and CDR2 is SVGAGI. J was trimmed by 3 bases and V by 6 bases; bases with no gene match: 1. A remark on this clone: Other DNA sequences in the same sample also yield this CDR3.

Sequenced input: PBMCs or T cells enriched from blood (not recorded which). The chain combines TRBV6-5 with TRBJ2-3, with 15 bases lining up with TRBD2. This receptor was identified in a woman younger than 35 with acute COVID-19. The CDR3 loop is CASSGLAGGTDTQYF. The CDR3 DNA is TGTGCCAGCAGCGGACTAGCGGGAGGGACAGATACGCAGTATTTT.